This T cell receptor beta chain originates from a study of identical twins. Using its own MiXCR run on the 5' RACE reads, TCRdb lists one record per CDR3 protein. Of 500,000 to 600,000 distinct CDR3 sequences in the sample, about 20% were seen once. Points from the study as a whole: Within beta out-of-frame sequences, the excess sharing observed between twins was weaker.

About this clonotype itself: Antigen: not known.

In addition, the sample was reused for a study of T cells expressing NK-cell markers. From that report: Of eight sequenced donors, seven were HCMV-seropositive and one HCMV-seronegative. In several experiments, sorting was restricted to alpha-beta TCR T cells by an anti-gamma-delta TCR antibody.

The sequence was collected from a woman aged 18-29 years in good health. Sequenced input: CD4+ T cells sorted from blood.

The CDR3 region is CASSLVGADTDTQYF. In DNA, the CDR3 is TGCGCCAGCAGCTTGGTAGGGGCGGATACAGATACGCAGTATTTT. The chain combines TRBV5-1 with TRBJ2-3, with D tentatively TRBD1 (5 bases). V dropped 0 bases and J dropped 3 bases, with 11 bases sitting between them. CDR1 SGHRS and CDR2 YFSETQ come from the germline V gene. This CDR3 contains 15 residues.